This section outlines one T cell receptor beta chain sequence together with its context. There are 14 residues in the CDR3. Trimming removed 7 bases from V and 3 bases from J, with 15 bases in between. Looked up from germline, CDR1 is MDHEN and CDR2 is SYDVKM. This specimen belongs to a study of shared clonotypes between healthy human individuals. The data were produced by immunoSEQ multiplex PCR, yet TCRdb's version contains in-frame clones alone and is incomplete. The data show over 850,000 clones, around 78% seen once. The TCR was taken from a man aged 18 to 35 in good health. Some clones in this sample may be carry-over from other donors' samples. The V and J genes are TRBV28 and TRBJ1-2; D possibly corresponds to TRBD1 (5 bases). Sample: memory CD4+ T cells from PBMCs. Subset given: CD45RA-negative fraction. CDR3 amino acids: CASTRGQGDYGYTF. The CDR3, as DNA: TGTGCCAGCACCCGGGGCCAGGGTGACTATGGCTACACCTTC.